Listed below are T cell receptor beta chains from one sample, sequenced in a study of healthy donors' naive CD4 and CD8 T cells. MiXCR, applied by TCRdb to the reads, yields one record per CDR3 protein. The table has some 190,000 distinct CDR3 sequences, around 74% seen once. The sequenced material came from naive CD4+ and CD8+ T cells sorted from blood, pooled from several donors. Every receptor here comes from a pool of human donors in good health; the sample pools cells from several healthy donors. Each CDR3 is given with its conserved first and last residue. The D gene is left open where the match is weak. Expanded clones are given a class, and other clones once, few, many or no size at all.

TRBJ2-5	NA	TRBV27	NA	TGTGCCAGCAGCCTAACAGGTTCCCAAGAGACCCAGTACTTC	CASSLTGSQETQYF
TRBJ1-3	NA	TRBV18	NA	TGTGCCAGCTCACCACGGAGGCAGGACGCATCTGGAAACACCATATATTTT	CASSPRRQDASGNTIYF
TRBJ1-5	NA	TRBV6-6	NA	TGTGCCAGCAGTCCCCGATCCGGCAATCAGCCCCAGCATTTT	CASSPRSGNQPQHF
TRBJ2-1	TRBD1	TRBV29-1	few	TGCAGCGCCTCGGGACAGGGGACAAACAATGAGCAGTTCTTC	CSASGQGTNNEQFF
TRBJ2-1	NA	TRBV20-1	few	TGCAGTGCTAGAGGGTTTACAATACCCTACAATGAGCAGTTCTTC	CSARGFTIPYNEQFF
TRBJ2-7	TRBD1	TRBV29-1	NA	TGCAGCTCTCTTATACCCGGGACAGCGACCTACGAGCAGTACTTC	CSSLIPGTATYEQYF
TRBJ1-2	NA	TRBV29-1	NA	TGCAGCGTTGGGGTTGGGGGAGCTAACTATGGCTACACCTTC	CSVGVGGANYGYTF
TRBJ1-1	NA	TRBV6-1	NA	TGTGCCAGCAGTGAAGTGGGAGGGAGGGTTGAAGCTTTCTTT	CASSEVGGRVEAFF
TRBJ2-1	TRBD2	TRBV5-1	NA	TGCGCCAGCAGCTCGGCTAGCGGGGGTTCCTACAATGAGCAGTTCTTC	CASSSASGGSYNEQFF
TRBJ2-1	TRBD2	TRBV20-1	NA	TGCAGGGCCGCGCGGGGGAGCGGGTACAATGAGCAGTTCTTC	CRAARGSGYNEQFF
TRBJ1-1	NA	TRBV29-1	few	TGCAGCGCGGGGCGGGTCGGTACTGAAGCTTTCTTT	CSAGRVGTEAFF
TRBJ2-1	NA	TRBV4-2	NA	TGTGCCAGCAGCCAAGGGGGGCATGAGCAGTTCTTC	CASSQGGHEQFF
TRBJ2-1	TRBD2	TRBV27	NA	TGTGCCAGCAGCCTTTACCAGACTAGCGCAAATGAGCAGTTCTTC	CASSLYQTSANEQFF
TRBJ1-1	TRBD1	TRBV5-1	NA	TGCGCCAGCAGCCGGACAGGGGCATCCAACACTGAAGCTTTCTTT	CASSRTGASNTEAFF
TRBJ1-1	TRBD1	TRBV6-6	NA	TGTGCCAGCAGTTACGGACAGGGTGCCACTGAAGCTTTCTTT	CASSYGQGATEAFF
TRBJ2-7	TRBD2	TRBV6-2/TRBV6-3	NA	TGTGCCAGCAGTTACACTGGGACGGGACTAGCACTTTTGGAGCAGTACTTC	CASSYTGTGLALLEQYF
TRBJ2-4	TRBD2	TRBV29-1	NA	TGCAGCGTTCGGGGGCTAGCGGGAGGGGACATTCAGTACTTC	CSVRGLAGGDIQYF
TRBJ2-7	TRBD2	TRBV6-2/TRBV6-3	NA	TGTGCCAGCAGTTACTTCGGCGGGAGGGCCTACGAGCAGTACTTC	CASSYFGGRAYEQYF
TRBJ1-2	TRBD1	TRBV6-5	NA	TGTGCCAGCAGTTACGGACAGGGGGTTAGCTATGGCTACACCTTC	CASSYGQGVSYGYTF
TRBJ2-2	NA	TRBV7-8	NA	TGTGCCAGCAGCTTAGGATATGGCGGGACCGGGGAGCTGTTTTTT	CASSLGYGGTGELFF
TRBJ1-2	NA	TRBV30	NA	TGTGCCTGGAGTAGGGGTTTGGCGACCTATGGCTACACCTTC	CAWSRGLATYGYTF
TRBJ2-5	NA	TRBV11-2	NA	TGTGCCAGCAGCTACAGGGAGGGGGCCGAGACCCAGTACTTC	CASSYREGAETQYF
TRBJ2-3	TRBD1	TRBV29-1	few	TGCAGCGCCGGGACAGGCACAGATACGCAGTATTTT	CSAGTGTDTQYF
TRBJ1-5	NA	TRBV29-1	NA	TGCAGCGTAAGACACACAGGGCTCAATCAGCCCCAGCATTTT	CSVRHTGLNQPQHF
TRBJ1-5	TRBD1	TRBV27	NA	TGTGCCAGCAGTCGGCCCCGGGACAGTCTGCATTTT	CASSRPRDSLHF
TRBJ2-5	NA	TRBV6-1	few	TGTGCCAGCAGCAGGGCCCAAGAGACCCAGTACTTC	CASSRAQETQYF
TRBJ2-5	TRBD2	TRBV15	few	TGTGCCACCAGCAGATCTGCGGGGGGAGAGACCCAGTACTTC	CATSRSAGGETQYF
TRBJ2-3	TRBD1	TRBV12-3/TRBV12-4	NA	TGTGCCAGCAGTTCGAGACAGGGGGCTCCCACAGATACGCAGTATTTT	CASSSRQGAPTDTQYF
TRBJ1-2	NA	TRBV15	NA	TGTGCCACCAGCCGTATAGAGGACTACTGGGGCTACACCTTC	CATSRIEDYWGYTF
TRBJ2-1	NA	TRBV29-1	NA	TGCAGCGTTGATTCGGGGGCTTCTAGAAATGAGCAGTTCTTC	CSVDSGASRNEQFF
TRBJ1-5	NA	TRBV19	NA	TGTGCCAGTAGTACTGGACAGTTCAATCAGCCCCAGCATTTT	CASSTGQFNQPQHF
TRBJ1-3	NA	TRBV19	once	TGTGCCAGTAGTATTACAGCCGGCTCTGGAAACACCATATATTTT	CASSITAGSGNTIYF